The TCR beta chain under discussion was sequenced for a study of blood T cell repertoires in COVID-19. About the study: Collection of acute and convalescent COVID-19 samples took place in the United States, Italy and Spain.

Across 20 to 25 US areas, participants ranged in age from about 18 to 100 years. Per the original methods: By means of reference gene primer amplification, nucleated cell counts were estimated. Sequenced by immunoSEQ multiplex PCR; TCRdb stores in-frame clones only, minus some. The V and J calls and clone size come from that table; D and trimming were worked out from the DNA. Here the sample spans roughly 400,000 clones, nearly 90% being singletons. Per germline, CDR1 SGHNT and CDR2 YYREEE (reference sequence). This CDR3 is built from 15 residues. The J segment lost 2 bases and the V segment lost 4 bases, leaving 5 bases of the junction unmatched.

The specimen sequenced was PBMCs or T cells enriched from blood (not recorded which). The sequence derives from a woman in her twenties or thirties who had recovered from COVID-19. The V call is TRBV5-4, the J call TRBJ2-2, with 7 bases that match TRBD1. CDR3 sequence reads: CASSRGQTNTGELFF. Here the CDR3 DNA reads TGTGCCAGCAGCAGGGGACAGACTAACACCGGGGAGCTGTTTTTT.